This passage covers 15 T cell receptor beta chains from one sample sequenced in a study of Tregs in tolerant kidney transplant recipients. Sequencing was performed with immunoSEQ multiplex PCR; in TCRdb, only in-frame clones are kept and a portion is missing. The table lists some 70,000 clones, just under 95% of them singletons, with 9.5% to 12% in the top ten. The sequences come from CD8+ T cells from blood, collected before the transplant. Receptors originate from a human donor who received a combined kidney and bone marrow transplant.

This clone was seen only once. The rearrangement links TRBV7-2 to TRBJ2-7, with D perhaps matching TRBD2 (5 bases). CDR3 size: 16 residues. V was pared by 1 base and J by 0 bases, with 13 bases between. In germline, CDR1 is SGHTA, CDR2 FQGNSA. For the CDR3, the DNA is TGTGCCAGCAGCTTAGATTCTAGCCTACTCTCCTACGAGCAGTACTTC. This translates into CASSLDSSLLSYEQYF.

The J gene is TRBJ2-2, the V gene TRBV10-3, with a possible D match to TRBD2 (7 bases). This CDR3 is 14 amino acids long. The V end lost 8 bases, the J end lost 7 bases, and 17 bases lay between the germline ends. The germline V gene encodes CDR1 ENHRY and CDR2 SYGVKD. CDR3 residues: CAILRGGLGGELFF. The CDR3, as DNA: TGTGCCATCTTGAGGGGGGGCCTAGGCGGGGAGCTGTTTTTT.

Note on this clone: This sample also contains other DNA sequences that code for the same CDR3. The rearrangement joins TRBV27 to TRBJ1-6, with a tentative D call TRBD1 (5 bases). CDR1 and CDR2 (germline): MNHEY, SMNVEV (reference sequence). Trimming removed 2 bases from V and 7 bases from J, with 12 bases in between. The CDR3 loop spans 15 amino acids. In DNA form, the CDR3 reads TGTGCCAGCAGTTTAGGGGGGGGTACCAATTCACCCCTCCACTTT. It encodes CASSLGGGTNSPLHF.

The V call is TRBV11-2, the J call TRBJ1-2, with D perhaps TRBD1 (5 bases). The CDR3 extends over 15 amino acids. Trimming pared 7 bases from V and 8 bases from J, leaving 23 bases between. Germline V lookup: CDR1 SGHAT, CDR2 FQNNGV. CDR3 bases: TGTGCCAGCACCCCAAGATCCGGGGGGGTTGAAGGCTACACCTTC. Translated: CASTPRSGGVEGYTF.

The chain links TRBV4-3 to TRBJ2-7; 7 positions match TRBD1. The length of the CDR3 is 15 residues. The V and J ends lost 2 bases and 2 bases, in that order; junction bases with no gene match: 6. Germline CDR1 and CDR2: LGHNA and YSLEER. The CDR3 nucleotides read TGCGCCAGCAGCCAAAACGACAGGGCCACCTACGAGCAGTACTTC. Translating gives CASSQNDRATYEQYF.

The rearrangement uses TRBV7-9 and TRBJ2-3, with TRBD1 matching 10 bases. CDR3 length: 16 residues. From germline, CDR1 is SEHNR and CDR2 FQNEAQ (reference sequence). With 1 base clipped from V and 3 bases from J, the junction kept 4 bases outside the gene matches. CDR3 sequence (DNA): TGTGCCAGCAGCTTAGGACAGGGGGCTTTAACAGATACGCAGTATTTT. As protein: CASSLGQGALTDTQYF.

The chain recombines TRBV27 with TRBJ1-5; TRBD1 matches 8 bases. CDR3 size: 16 residues. CDR1 is MNHEY, CDR2 SMNVEV, per germline (reference sequence). The V gene end was trimmed by 6 bases and the J gene end by 3 bases; junction bases not matched to a gene: 10. CDR3 loop: CASSLEWDRNNQPQHF. Written as DNA, the CDR3 is TGTGCCAGCAGCCTTGAATGGGACAGGAACAATCAGCCCCAGCATTTT.

The chain is built from TRBV11-2 and TRBJ2-7, with 11 bases that match TRBD1. The CDR3 has 15 amino acids. Trimming removed 1 base from V and 6 bases from J; junction bases left unmatched: 5. Germline lookup yields CDR1 SGHAT and CDR2 FQNNGV. CDR3 in DNA: TGTGCCAGCAGCTTAGGTCCCGGGACAGGGGGCGAGCAGTACTTC. It encodes CASSLGPGTGGEQYF.

The chain joins TRBV28 to TRBJ2-6; maybe TRBD2 (5 bases). Germline lookup yields CDR1 MDHEN and CDR2 SYDVKM. With 6 bases removed from V and 3 bases from J, the gap between germline ends came to 12 bases. CDR3 length: 15 residues. CDR3 sequence: CASSTPGVGANVLTF. The CDR3 nucleotides are TGTGCCAGCAGCACCCCCGGGGTTGGGGCCAACGTCCTGACTTTC.

V and J are TRBV7-9 and TRBJ1-6; the match to TRBD1 covers 11 bases. Germline CDR1 and CDR2: SEHNR and FQNEAQ (reference sequence). The junction had 2 bases not matched to a gene; V was cut back by 4 bases and J by 9 bases. This CDR3 contains 14 residues. CDR3 in DNA: TGTGCCAGCAGCTCGGGACAGGGGGTTTCACCCCTCCACTTT. It is translated as CASSSGQGVSPLHF.

The chain is built from TRBV9 and TRBJ1-6; the D gene is possibly TRBD1 (5 bases). Germline lookup yields CDR1 SGDLS and CDR2 YYNGEE. V lost 4 bases and J lost 8, with 16 bases in between. CDR3 length equals 15 residues. CDR3 amino acids: CASSLRSTGDSPLHF. The DNA for the CDR3 is TGTGCCAGCAGCCTCAGGAGTACGGGGGATTCACCCCTCCACTTT.

The chain is built from TRBV4-3 and TRBJ1-2, with D unresolved. Germline lookup yields CDR1 LGHNA and CDR2 YSLEER. CDR3 length equals 15 residues. V was cut by 0 bases and J by 7 bases, with 15 bases left in between. The CDR3 here is CASSQDSVSKIGYTF. In DNA form, the CDR3 reads TGCGCCAGCAGCCAAGATTCAGTTTCCAAAATTGGCTACACCTTC.

The chain couples TRBV2 to TRBJ1-2, with D possibly matching TRBD1 (6 bases). Trimming removed 6 bases from V and 4 bases from J, with 15 bases in between. Germline CDR1 reads SNHLY; CDR2 reads FYNNEI. The CDR3 is 14 amino acids. CDR3 protein: CASREGGGSYGYTF. CDR3 nucleotides: TGTGCCAGCAGAGAGGGGGGGGGCAGCTATGGCTACACCTTC.

In DNA, the CDR3 is TGTGCCAGCCGGGAAGGAAATAGCAATCAGCCCCAGCATTTT. Protein product: CASREGNSNQPQHF. The chain is built from TRBV6-6 and TRBJ1-5, with D hard to call. CDR1 and CDR2 (germline): MNHNY, SVGAGI (reference sequence). CDR3 length equals 14 residues. Trimming shortened V by 8 bases and J by 0 bases, and 11 bases separated the two germline ends.

This clone was seen once. The rearrangement joins TRBV11-1 to TRBJ2-5; D call uncertain. The CDR3 is 14 residues long. The germline V gene has CDR1 SGHAT and CDR2 FQDESV (reference sequence). Trimming removed 2 bases from V and 0 bases from J, with 7 bases in between. Here the CDR3 DNA reads TGTGCCAGCAGCTTACGAGGCCACCAAGAGACCCAGTACTTC. Its translation: CASSLRGHQETQYF.